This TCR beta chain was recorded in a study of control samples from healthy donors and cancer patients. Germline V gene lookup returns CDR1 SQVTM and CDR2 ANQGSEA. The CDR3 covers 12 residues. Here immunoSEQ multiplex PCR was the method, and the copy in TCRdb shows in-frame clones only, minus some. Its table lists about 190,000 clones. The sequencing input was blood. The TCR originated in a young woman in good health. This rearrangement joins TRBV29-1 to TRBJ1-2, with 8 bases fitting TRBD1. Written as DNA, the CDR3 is TGCATCGTAGGACAGGGCGGCCGCGGCTACACCTTC. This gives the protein CIVGQGGRGYTF.